The clone carrying this T cell receptor beta chain showed up just a few times. The target antigen is unknown. This sample is part of a study of shared clonotypes between healthy human individuals. Points from the study as a whole: In having few donors, the study represented limited genetic and exposure-history diversity.

The V segment lost 0 bases and the J segment 7 bases; nucleotides outside the gene matches: 5. This CDR3 is built from 15 residues. CDR1 and CDR2 from the germline V gene are KGHSH and LQKENI. TCRdb keeps only in-frame clones here, not all; method: immunoSEQ multiplex PCR. The sample lists more than 1 million clones; around three quarters were seen once. This receptor was identified in a young man in good health. Some clones in this sample may be carry-over from other donors' samples. The genes are TRBV18 and TRBJ2-7; 11 bases match TRBD1. Sequenced material: memory CD4+ T cells from PBMCs. Subset of the sample: CD45RA-negative fraction. CDR3 bases: TGTGCCAGCTCACCACCTGTCGGGACAGGGGGGGAGCAGTACTTC. Protein sequence: CASSPPVGTGGEQYF.